The rows below give T cell receptor beta chains drawn from one sample of a study of blood T cell repertoires in COVID-19. The method was immunoSEQ multiplex PCR; TCRdb's version includes in-frame clones alone and lacks a portion of them. This table has about 94,000 clones, about 80% appearing once. The sequencing input was peripheral blood. All receptors come from a human donor in a cohort sampled during active COVID-19. CDR3s include the opening cysteine and the closing phenylalanine or tryptophan. A D gene is named only where the DNA matches it firmly. Clone size, where shown, is once, few, many, or a class for clones that have expanded.

J gene,clone size,V gene,D gene,CDR3 DNA,CDR3 protein
TRBJ2-7,.,TRBV28,.,TGTGCCAGCAGCCCAGGTGCGGGGCCCCCCCCATACGAGCAGTACTTC,CASSPGAGPPPYEQYF
TRBJ2-7,.,TRBV9,.,TGTGCCAGCAGCCCTCGCGGGGACGGGATAGGCGAGCAGTACTTC,CASSPRGDGIGEQYF
TRBJ1-1,.,TRBV14,.,TGTGCCAGCAGCCAAGGGCAGAACACTGAAGCTTTCTTT,CASSQGQNTEAFF
TRBJ2-3,once,TRBV10-1,.,TGCGCCAGCAGTGAGAGCTCCGATACGCAGTATTTT,CASSESSDTQYF
TRBJ2-7,.,TRBV2,.,TGTGCCAGCGGAAGGCAGGGCCCCGAGCAGTACTTC,CASGRQGPEQYF
TRBJ1-2,few,TRBV2,.,TGTGCCAGTCGAGAGACTAACTATGGCTACACCTTC,CASRETNYGYTF
TRBJ2-1,.,TRBV19,TRBD2,TGTGCCAGTAGTATAGAAGGGCGAGGTAGCGGGAGAATGAATGAGCAGTTCTTC,CASSIEGRGSGRMNEQFF
TRBJ1-5,.,TRBV30,TRBD1,TGTGCCTGGAGTGAGGGGGCTCTTCGGCAGCCCCAGCATTTT,CAWSEGALRQPQHF
TRBJ1-4,once,TRBV18,TRBD1,TGTGCCAGCTCACCTAACACAGGGGAGAATGAAAAACTGTTTTTT,CASSPNTGENEKLFF
TRBJ2-5,.,TRBV24-1,TRBD1,TGTGCCACCAGTGACAACGGACAGGCCGGCCAGGGGACCCAGTACTTC,CATSDNGQAGQGTQYF
TRBJ1-1,.,TRBV6-5,.,TGTGCCAGCAGTCTCTCGGGGACTGAAGCTTTCTTT,CASSLSGTEAFF
TRBJ2-7,.,TRBV6-6,TRBD1,TGTGCCAGCAGTTACGGGACAGCGATGAACGAGCAGTACTTC,CASSYGTAMNEQYF
TRBJ1-1,.,TRBV5-1,.,TGCGCCAGCAGCTCCGAGACAGGCGGATGGAGCACTGAAGCTTTCTTT,CASSSETGGWSTEAFF
TRBJ2-1,few,TRBV28,.,TGTGCCAGCAACCGAGACAGGGAGGCTGAGCAGTTCTTC,CASNRDREAEQFF
TRBJ2-3,.,TRBV19,.,TGTGCCAGTAGGGGCCCGCAGGTAACAGATACGCAGTATTTT,CASRGPQVTDTQYF
TRBJ2-7,.,TRBV11-2,TRBD2,TGTGCCAGCAGCTTGGGGGGGAGGGACGAGCAGTACTTC,CASSLGGRDEQYF
TRBJ2-7,.,TRBV6-5,TRBD1,TGTGCCAGCAGACAGGGGGGAAAGTACGAGCAGTACTTC,CASRQGGKYEQYF
TRBJ2-7,.,TRBV9,TRBD2,TGTGCCAGCAGCCGACAGAAGGGGACTAGCGGGAGCGTGGACGAGCAGTACTTC,CASSRQKGTSGSVDEQYF
TRBJ1-2,.,TRBV14,.,TGTGCCAGCAGCCAAGTTACGGCGCGGGGCTACACCTTC,CASSQVTARGYTF
TRBJ1-4,few,TRBV28,.,TGTGCCAGCAGTTTAGAACAGGTCGAGGTAGAACTGTTTTTT,CASSLEQVEVELFF
TRBJ2-1,.,TRBV7-3,TRBD2,TGTGCCAGCAGCCTAACGACTAGCGGGATGCGGAATGAGCAGTTCTTC,CASSLTTSGMRNEQFF
TRBJ2-7,.,TRBV28,TRBD2,TGTGCCAGCTACCCCGGGGCGGGAGACGGGCGCTTCGACGAGCAGTACTTC,CASYPGAGDGRFDEQYF
TRBJ1-1,.,TRBV19,TRBD1,TGTGCCAGTAGTCAGGACAGGGAGGGCACTGAAGCTTTCTTT,CASSQDREGTEAFF
TRBJ2-7,.,TRBV5-1,.,TGCGCCAGCAGTCGGGGCCGGGGGTCCTACGAGCAGTACTTC,CASSRGRGSYEQYF
TRBJ2-7,.,TRBV12-3/TRBV12-4,.,TGTGCCAGCAGCTCCTGGGGAGAGGGCGAGCAGTACTTC,CASSSWGEGEQYF
TRBJ2-7,.,TRBV28,TRBD2,TGTGCCAGCAGCCTCCCTAGCGGCCCCTACGAGCAGTACTTC,CASSLPSGPYEQYF
TRBJ1-2,.,TRBV19,TRBD1,TGTGCCAGTAGCGACAGGGGCTATGGCTACACCTTC,CASSDRGYGYTF
TRBJ2-7,.,TRBV5-4,TRBD1,TGTGCCAGCAGCTTGGGCCCCACAGGGGAGCACGAGCAGTACTTC,CASSLGPTGEHEQYF
TRBJ1-4,.,TRBV10-3,.,TGTGCCATCAGTGAGTTGACAGGAACGAATGAAAAACTGTTTTTT,CAISELTGTNEKLFF
TRBJ1-1,.,TRBV30,.,TGTGCCTCCGCGACAGCAGAAGCTTTCTTT,CASATAEAFF
TRBJ1-1,.,TRBV27,.,TGTGCCAGCAGTTTTGGGGGGATGAACACTGAAGCTTTCTTT,CASSFGGMNTEAFF
TRBJ2-7,once,TRBV10-1,TRBD1,TGCGCCAGCAGTGAGGGGACAGGGGCCTACGAGCAGTACTTC,CASSEGTGAYEQYF
TRBJ1-6,.,TRBV7-9,TRBD1,TGTGCCAGCAGCTTAGACTCTACAGGGGTGGGATCACCCCTCCACTTT,CASSLDSTGVGSPLHF
TRBJ1-1,.,TRBV9,.,TGTGCCAGCAGCGTAGAGGACAGCCGGGGTAGGGCTTTCTTT,CASSVEDSRGRAFF
TRBJ1-1,.,TRBV28,TRBD1,TGTGCCAGCAGTTCAGGGACAGTTAACACTGAAGCTTTCTTT,CASSSGTVNTEAFF
TRBJ1-5,.,TRBV18,.,TGTGCCAGCTCACTAAACGGGGGTACCCAACAGCCCCAGCATTTT,CASSLNGGTQQPQHF
TRBJ2-1,.,TRBV5-1,.,TGCGCCAGCAGCTTGGGGGTATTCCAGGGCGCCAATGAGCAGTTCTTC,CASSLGVFQGANEQFF
TRBJ1-4,.,TRBV10-2,TRBD1,TGCGCCAGCAGTGAGAATCCGGGGACAGGGACTGAAAAACTGTTTTTT,CASSENPGTGTEKLFF
TRBJ2-7,.,TRBV19,.,TGTGCCAGTAGTACGGGATCTAACTACGAGCAGTACTTC,CASSTGSNYEQYF
TRBJ1-5,once,TRBV5-4,.,TGTGCCAGCAGCTTGGGGGGGGGAGACCAGCCCCAGCATTTT,CASSLGGGDQPQHF
TRBJ1-4,few,TRBV2,TRBD1,TGTGCCAGCAAGACAGGGACCAGTGAAAAACTGTTTTTT,CASKTGTSEKLFF
TRBJ1-6,.,TRBV3-1/TRBV3-2,.,TGTGCCAGCAGCCAAGGGGGGGTTAGTAATTCACCCCTCCACTTT,CASSQGGVSNSPLHF
TRBJ1-2,.,TRBV18,TRBD1,TGTGCCAGCTCACCGACAGGGGAAGACTATGGCTACACCTTC,CASSPTGEDYGYTF
TRBJ1-1,.,TRBV15,TRBD1,TGTGCCACCTCTGGACAGGGAGGGACTGAAGCTTTCTTT,CATSGQGGTEAFF
TRBJ2-5,.,TRBV5-1,TRBD2,TGCGCCAGCCGACTAGCGGGTCAAGAGACCCAGTACTTC,CASRLAGQETQYF
TRBJ1-1,once,TRBV6-5,TRBD1,TGTGCCAGCAGTCTGACAGGGGGGTATGATTCGGCTTTCTTT,CASSLTGGYDSAFF
TRBJ1-4,.,TRBV5-5,TRBD1,TGTGCCAGCAGCTCAGGGGGCTGGGATGAAAAACTGTTTTTT,CASSSGGWDEKLFF
TRBJ2-2,.,TRBV19,.,TGTGCCAGTAGTATCGAAGGGAGGGGGACCGGGGAGCTGTTTTTT,CASSIEGRGTGELFF
TRBJ2-7,.,TRBV29-1,TRBD2,TGCAGCGTATCTAGCGGGAGATTTGGAGCCTACGAGCAGTACTTC,CSVSSGRFGAYEQYF